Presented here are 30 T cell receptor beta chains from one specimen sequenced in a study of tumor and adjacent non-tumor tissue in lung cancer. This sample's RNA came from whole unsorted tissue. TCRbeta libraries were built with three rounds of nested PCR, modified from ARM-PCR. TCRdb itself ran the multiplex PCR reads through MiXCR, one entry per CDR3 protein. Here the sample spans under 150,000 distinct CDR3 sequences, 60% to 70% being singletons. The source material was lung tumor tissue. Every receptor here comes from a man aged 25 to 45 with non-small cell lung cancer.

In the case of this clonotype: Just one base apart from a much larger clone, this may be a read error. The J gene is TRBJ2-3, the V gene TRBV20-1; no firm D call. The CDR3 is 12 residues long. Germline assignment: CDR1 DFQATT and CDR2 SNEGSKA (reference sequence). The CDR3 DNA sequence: TGCAGTGCTATTTTATTTTCAGAAACGCAGTATTTT. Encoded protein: CSAILFSETQYF.

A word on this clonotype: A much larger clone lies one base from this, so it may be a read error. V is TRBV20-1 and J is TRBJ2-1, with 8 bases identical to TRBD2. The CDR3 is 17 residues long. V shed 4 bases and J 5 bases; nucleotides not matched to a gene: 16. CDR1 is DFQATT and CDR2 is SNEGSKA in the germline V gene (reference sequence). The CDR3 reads CSATSRTAGVSHNEQFF. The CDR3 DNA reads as TGCAGTGCTACCAGCCGGACAGCGGGGGTTTCCCACAATGAGCAGTTCTTC.

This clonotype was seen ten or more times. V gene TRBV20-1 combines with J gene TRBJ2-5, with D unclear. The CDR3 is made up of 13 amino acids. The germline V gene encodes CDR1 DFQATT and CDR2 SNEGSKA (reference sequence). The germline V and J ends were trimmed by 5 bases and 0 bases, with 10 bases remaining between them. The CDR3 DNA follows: TGCAGTGCTGCTAGACCGTACCAAGAGACCCAGTACTTC. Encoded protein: CSAARPYQETQYF.

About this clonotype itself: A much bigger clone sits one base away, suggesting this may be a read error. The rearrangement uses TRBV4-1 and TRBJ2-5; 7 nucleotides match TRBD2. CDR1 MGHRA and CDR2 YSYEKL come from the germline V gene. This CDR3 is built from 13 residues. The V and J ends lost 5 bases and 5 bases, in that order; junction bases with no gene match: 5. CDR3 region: CASSEELAETQYF. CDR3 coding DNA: TGCGCCAGCAGCGAGGAACTAGCGGAGACCCAGTACTTC.

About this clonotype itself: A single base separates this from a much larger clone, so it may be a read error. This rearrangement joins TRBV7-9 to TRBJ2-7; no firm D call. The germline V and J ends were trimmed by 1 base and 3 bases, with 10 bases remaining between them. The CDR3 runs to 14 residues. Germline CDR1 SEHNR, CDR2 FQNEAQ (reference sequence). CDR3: CASSLEMQFYEQYF. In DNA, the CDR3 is TGTGCCAGCAGCTTAGAGATGCAGTTCTACGAGCAGTACTTC.

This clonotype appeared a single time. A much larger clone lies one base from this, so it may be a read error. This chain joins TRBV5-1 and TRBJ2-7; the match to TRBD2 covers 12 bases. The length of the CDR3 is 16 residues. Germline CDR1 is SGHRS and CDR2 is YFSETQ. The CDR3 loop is CASSLGLAGALYEQCF. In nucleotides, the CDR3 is TGCGCCAGCAGCTTGGGACTAGCGGGAGCTTTGTACGAGCAGTGCTTC.

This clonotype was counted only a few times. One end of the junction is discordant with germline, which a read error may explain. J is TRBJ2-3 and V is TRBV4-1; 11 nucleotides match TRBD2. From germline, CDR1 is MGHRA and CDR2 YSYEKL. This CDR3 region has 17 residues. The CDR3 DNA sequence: TGCGCCAGCACCCAAGTTAGCGGGAGGGCCGACACAAATACGCAGTATTTT. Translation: CASTQVSGRADTNTQYF.

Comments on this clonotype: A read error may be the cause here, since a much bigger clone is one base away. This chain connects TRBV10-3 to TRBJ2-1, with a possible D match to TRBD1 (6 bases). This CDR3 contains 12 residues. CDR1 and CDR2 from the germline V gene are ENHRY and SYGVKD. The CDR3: CAFSESKGVQFF. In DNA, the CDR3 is TGTGCCTTCAGTGAGTCTAAGGGGGTTCAGTTCTTC.

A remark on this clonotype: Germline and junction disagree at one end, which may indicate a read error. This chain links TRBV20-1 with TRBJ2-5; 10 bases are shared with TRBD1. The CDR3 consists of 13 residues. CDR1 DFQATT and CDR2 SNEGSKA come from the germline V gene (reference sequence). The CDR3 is CSAGGTGAETQHF. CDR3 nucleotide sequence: TGCAGTGCTGGGGGGACAGGGGCAGAGACCCAGCACTTC.

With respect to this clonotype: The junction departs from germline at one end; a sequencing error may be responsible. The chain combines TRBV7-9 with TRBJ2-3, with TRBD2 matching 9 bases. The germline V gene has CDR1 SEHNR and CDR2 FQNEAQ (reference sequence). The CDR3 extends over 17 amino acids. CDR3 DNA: TGTGCCAGCAACTTGGGATATGGCGGGGGGGACACATATACGCAGTATTTT. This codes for CASNLGYGGGDTYTQYF.

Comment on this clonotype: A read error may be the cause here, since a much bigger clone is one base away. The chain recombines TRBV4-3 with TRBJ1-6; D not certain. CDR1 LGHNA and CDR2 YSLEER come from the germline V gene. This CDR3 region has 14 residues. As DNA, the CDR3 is TGCGCCAGCGGCCAAGAATTGGCGGGTTCACCCCTCCACTTT. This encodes CASGQELAGSPLHF.

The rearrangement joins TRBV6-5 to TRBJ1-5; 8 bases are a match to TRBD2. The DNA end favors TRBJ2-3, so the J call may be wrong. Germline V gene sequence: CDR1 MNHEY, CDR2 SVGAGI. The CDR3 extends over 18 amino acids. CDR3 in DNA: TGTGCCAGCAGTTACTCCAGGCCCGGGAGGGGGGGCAATCAGTCCCAGTATTTT. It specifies CASSYSRPGRGGNQSQYF.

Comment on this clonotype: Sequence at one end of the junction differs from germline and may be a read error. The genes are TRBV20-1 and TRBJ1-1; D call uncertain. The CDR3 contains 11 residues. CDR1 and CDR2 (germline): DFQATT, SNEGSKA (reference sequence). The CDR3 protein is CSAPGTTEASF. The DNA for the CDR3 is TGCAGTGCACCGGGAACCACTGAAGCTTCCTTT.

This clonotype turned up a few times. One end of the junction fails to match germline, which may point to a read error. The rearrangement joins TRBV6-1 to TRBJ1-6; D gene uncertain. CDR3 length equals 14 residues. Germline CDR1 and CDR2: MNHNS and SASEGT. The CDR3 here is CASSDGPENSTLHF. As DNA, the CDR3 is TGTGCCAGCAGTGATGGGCCAGAGAATTCAACCCTCCACTTT.

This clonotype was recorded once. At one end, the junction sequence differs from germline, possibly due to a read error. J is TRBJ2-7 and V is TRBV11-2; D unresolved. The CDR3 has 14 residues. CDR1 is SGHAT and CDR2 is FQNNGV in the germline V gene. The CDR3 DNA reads TGTACCAGCAGTTTAGGGTTCCTTCTCTACGAGCAGTACTTC. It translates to CTSSLGFLLYEQYF. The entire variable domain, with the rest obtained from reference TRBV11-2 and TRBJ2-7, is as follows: EAGVAQSPRYKIIEKRQSVAFWCNPISGHATLYWYQQILGQGPKLLIQFQNNGVVDDSQLPKDRFSAERLKGVDSTLKIQPAKLEDSAVYLCTSSLGFLLYEQYFGPGTRLTVT.

As DNA, the CDR3 is TGCGCCAGCATCTCCCCATACGGGACTGGGCCACATATGAACACCGGGGAGCTGTTTTTT. Translating it yields CASISPYGTGPHMNTGELFF. The V and J genes are TRBV4-1 and TRBJ2-2, with D perhaps TRBD2 (6 bases). The CDR3 has 20 amino acids. V was clipped by 7 bases and J by 1 base, with 28 bases between them. CDR1 and CDR2 (germline): MGHRA, YSYEKL.

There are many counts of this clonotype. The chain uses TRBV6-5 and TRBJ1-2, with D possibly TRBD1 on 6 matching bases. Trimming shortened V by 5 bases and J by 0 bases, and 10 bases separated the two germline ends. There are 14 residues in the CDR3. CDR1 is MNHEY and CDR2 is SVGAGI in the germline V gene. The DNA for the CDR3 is TGTGCCAGCAGTAGGGGGACAACTAACTATGGCTACACCTTC. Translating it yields CASSRGTTNYGYTF.

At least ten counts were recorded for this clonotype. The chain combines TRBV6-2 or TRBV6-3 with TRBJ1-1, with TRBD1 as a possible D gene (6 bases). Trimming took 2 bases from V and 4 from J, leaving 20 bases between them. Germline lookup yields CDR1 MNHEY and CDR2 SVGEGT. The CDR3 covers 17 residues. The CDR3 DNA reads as TGTGCCAGCAGTTACGGGGGGGCAGGGATGGAGGGCACTGAAGCTTTCTTT. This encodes CASSYGGAGMEGTEAFF.

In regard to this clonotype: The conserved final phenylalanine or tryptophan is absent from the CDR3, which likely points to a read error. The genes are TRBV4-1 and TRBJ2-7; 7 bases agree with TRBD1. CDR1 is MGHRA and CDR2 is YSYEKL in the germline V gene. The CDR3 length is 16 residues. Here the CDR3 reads CASSRRTGDLSYEQYL. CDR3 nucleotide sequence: TGCGCCAGTAGCCGCCGGACAGGTGATCTCTCCTACGAGCAGTACCTC.

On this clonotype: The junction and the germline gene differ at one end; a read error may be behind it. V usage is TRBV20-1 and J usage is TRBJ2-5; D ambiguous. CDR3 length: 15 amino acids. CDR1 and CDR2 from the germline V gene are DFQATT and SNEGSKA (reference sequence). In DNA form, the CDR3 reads TGCAGTGCTATAGAAAGCCCAGGCTACCAAGGGACCCAGTACTTC. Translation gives CSAIESPGYQGTQYF.

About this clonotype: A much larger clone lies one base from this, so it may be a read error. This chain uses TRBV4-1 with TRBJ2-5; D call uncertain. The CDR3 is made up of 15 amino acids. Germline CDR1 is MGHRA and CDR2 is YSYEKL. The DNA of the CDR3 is TGCGCCAGCAGCCAAGAGTCGGCGTTTCAAGAGACCCAGAACTTC. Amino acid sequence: CASSQESAFQETQNF.

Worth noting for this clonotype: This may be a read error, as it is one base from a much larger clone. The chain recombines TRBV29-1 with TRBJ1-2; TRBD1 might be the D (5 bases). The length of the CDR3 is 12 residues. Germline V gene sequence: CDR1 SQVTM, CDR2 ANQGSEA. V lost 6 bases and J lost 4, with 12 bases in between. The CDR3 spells CSVVGDGYGYTF. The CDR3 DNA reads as TGCAGCGTCGTAGGGGACGGCTATGGCTACACCTTC.

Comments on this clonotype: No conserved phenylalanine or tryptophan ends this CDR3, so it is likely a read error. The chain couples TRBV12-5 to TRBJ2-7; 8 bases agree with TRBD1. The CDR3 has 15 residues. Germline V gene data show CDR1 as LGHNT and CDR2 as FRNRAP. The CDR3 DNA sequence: TGTGATAGTGGCCCGGGGACAGGTAGATTCTACGAGCAGTACCTC. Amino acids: CDSGPGTGRFYEQYL.

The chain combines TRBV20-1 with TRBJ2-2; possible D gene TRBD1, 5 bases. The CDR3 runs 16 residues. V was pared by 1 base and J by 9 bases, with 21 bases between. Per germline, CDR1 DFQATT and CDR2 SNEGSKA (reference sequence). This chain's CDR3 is CSARGQRQGLARELFF. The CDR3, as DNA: TGCAGTGCTAGAGGTCAGAGGCAGGGTCTGGCCAGGGAGCTGTTTTTT.

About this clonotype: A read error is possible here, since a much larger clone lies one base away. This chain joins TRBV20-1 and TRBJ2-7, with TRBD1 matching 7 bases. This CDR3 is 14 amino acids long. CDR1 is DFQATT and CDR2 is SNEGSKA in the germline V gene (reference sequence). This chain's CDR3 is CCASPPLQGTEQYF. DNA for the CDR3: TGCTGTGCTAGTCCCCCCTTACAGGGGACCGAGCAGTACTTC.

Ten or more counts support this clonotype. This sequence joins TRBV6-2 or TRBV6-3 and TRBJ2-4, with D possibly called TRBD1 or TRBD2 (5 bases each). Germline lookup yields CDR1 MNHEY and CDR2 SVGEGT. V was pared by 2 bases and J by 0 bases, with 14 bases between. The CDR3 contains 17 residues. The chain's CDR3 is CASSYPGRALAKNIQYF. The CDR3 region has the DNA TGTGCCAGCAGTTACCCGGGACGGGCCCTAGCCAAAAACATTCAGTACTTC.

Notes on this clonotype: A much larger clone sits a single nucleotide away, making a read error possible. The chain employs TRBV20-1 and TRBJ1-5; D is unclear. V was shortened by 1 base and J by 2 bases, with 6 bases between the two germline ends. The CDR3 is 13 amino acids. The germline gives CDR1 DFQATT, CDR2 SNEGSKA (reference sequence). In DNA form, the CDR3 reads TGCAGTGCTAGAGCAGTTGGCAATCAGCCCCAGCATTTT. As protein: CSARAVGNQPQHF.

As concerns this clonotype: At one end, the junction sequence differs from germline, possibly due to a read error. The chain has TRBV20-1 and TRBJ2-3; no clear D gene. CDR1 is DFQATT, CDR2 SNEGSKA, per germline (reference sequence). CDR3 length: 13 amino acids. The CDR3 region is CSARGGVTDTQYF. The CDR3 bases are TGTAGTGCTAGAGGTGGGGTCACAGATACGCAGTATTTT.

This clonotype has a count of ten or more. The CDR3 sequence: CASRRAKEQFF. The DNA for the CDR3 is TGTGCCAGCAGACGAGCGAAGGAGCAGTTCTTC. The chain employs TRBV11-2 and TRBJ2-1; D gene ambiguous. Per the germline V gene, CDR1 is SGHAT and CDR2 is FQNNGV. Trimming stripped 6 bases from V and 10 bases from J, with 10 bases between. The CDR3 is 11 residues long.

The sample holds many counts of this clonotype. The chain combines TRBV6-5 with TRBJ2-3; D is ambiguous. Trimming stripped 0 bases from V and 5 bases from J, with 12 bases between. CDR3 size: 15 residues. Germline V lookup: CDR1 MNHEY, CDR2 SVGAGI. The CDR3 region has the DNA TGTGCCAGCAGTTACTCCGGCGGCCTCGGAGATACGCAGTATTTT. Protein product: CASSYSGGLGDTQYF.